The 5 T cell receptor beta chains presented below share a single source sample, sequenced in a study of blood T cells in healthy people across ages. With a J-beta primer mix and a sample-barcoded 5' primer, a second PCR ran 7 to 11 cycles. TCRdb reprocessed the 5' RACE reads via MiXCR and lists one record per CDR3 protein. Here the sample spans 730,000 or so distinct CDR3 sequences, roughly 41% being singletons. The sample taken for sequencing was blood. The receptors were gathered from a man older than 75 in good health.

This chain connects TRBV12-3 or TRBV12-4 to TRBJ2-5, with no clear D. The CDR3 loop spans 14 amino acids. Trimming pared 3 bases from V and 5 bases from J, leaving 13 bases between. The CDR3 sequence is CASSFGTTWETQYF. The CDR3 DNA sequence: TGTGCCAGCAGTTTTGGTACGACGTGGGAGACCCAGTACTTC.

This clonotype was observed many times. The rearrangement joins TRBV30 to TRBJ2-5; 7 bases are a match to TRBD1. V gave up 4 bases and J gave up 1 base; unmatched junction bases: 3. Germline CDR1 reads GTSNPN; CDR2 reads SVGIG (reference sequence). The CDR3 has 13 residues. The CDR3 DNA sequence: TGTGCCTGGACAGGGGGATCCCAAGAGACCCAGTACTTC. This translates into CAWTGGSQETQYF.

Turning to this clonotype: At one end, the junction sequence differs from germline, possibly due to a read error. V gene TRBV27 combines with J gene TRBJ1-2; D possibly corresponds to TRBD1 (6 bases). In germline, CDR1 is MNHEY, CDR2 SMNVEV (reference sequence). The CDR3 spans 16 residues. Here the CDR3 DNA reads TGTGCCAGCAGTTCCACACCGGGACAAAGGGCGTATGGCTACATCTTC. Protein: CASSSTPGQRAYGYIF.

DNA for the CDR3: TGTGCCAGCAGCCAAGTCAACAGGGATACGCAGTATTTT. Translation: CASSQVNRDTQYF. The genes are TRBV14 and TRBJ2-3, with D possibly TRBD1 on 5 matching bases. V was cut by 1 base and J by 6 bases, with 8 bases left in between. CDR1 and CDR2 from the germline V gene are SGHDN and FVKESK. The CDR3 runs 13 residues.

The table lists this clonotype with a few counts. The V gene is TRBV28, the J gene TRBJ1-6; 7 bases are a match to TRBD1. The CDR3 runs 16 residues. V lost 2 bases, J lost 7 bases, and 8 bases stayed unmatched. Germline values: CDR1 MDHEN, CDR2 SYDVKM. CDR3 bases: TGTGCCAGCAGTTTAAACGTCGGGACAGCCAATTCACCCCTCCACTTT. Protein: CASSLNVGTANSPLHF.